What follows are 9 T cell receptor beta chains derived from one specimen sequenced in a study of blood T cell repertoires in COVID-19. This table comes from immunoSEQ multiplex PCR, and its TCRdb copy is limited to in-frame clones, with some not included. In the table there are 60,000 to 80,000 clones, 65% to 90% of which are singletons. Sequencing used peripheral blood. Receptors were obtained from a man aged 50-60 years with acute or convalescent COVID-19.

V gene TRBV12-3 or TRBV12-4 combines with J gene TRBJ1-4; D is unclear. V was shortened by 7 bases and J by 8 bases, with 11 bases between the two germline ends. The CDR3 has 12 residues. Here the CDR3 reads CASTSSGEKLFF. The DNA for the CDR3 is TGTGCCAGCACCTCTAGTGGGGAAAAACTGTTTTTT.

The rearrangement joins TRBV4-2 to TRBJ1-1, with D tentatively TRBD1 (5 bases). V was cut by 3 bases and J by 1 base, with 9 bases left in between. Germline loops: CDR1 LGHNA, CDR2 YNFKEQ. CDR3 length: 14 amino acids. Written as DNA, the CDR3 is TGTGCCAGCAGCCATCGCGACAGGAACACTGAAGCTTTCTTT. Protein product: CASSHRDRNTEAFF.

The V and J genes are TRBV3-1 (or the pseudogene TRBV3-2) and TRBJ2-3; D may be TRBD2 (6 bases). From germline, CDR1 is LGHDT and CDR2 YNNKEL (reference sequence). CDR3 length: 16 amino acids. V shed 4 bases and J shed 2 bases, with 16 bases lying between them. The CDR3 loop reads CASSPSFRGYTDTQYF. CDR3 bases: TGTGCCAGCAGCCCCTCTTTCCGGGGGTACACAGATACGCAGTATTTT.

The J gene is TRBJ2-1, the V gene TRBV21-1; the table's D call TRBD1 went unverified against the DNA. TRBV21-1 is classified as a pseudogene. The length of the CDR3 is 15 residues. The CDR3 nucleotides read TGTGCCAGCAGCAAAGGGTCCCAGGGGGACGATGAGCAGTTCTTC. Its translation: CASSKGSQGDDEQFF.

This clone was counted a single time. The same CDR3 also results from other DNA sequences found in this sample. This chain uses TRBV3-1 (or the pseudogene TRBV3-2) with TRBJ2-7; tentative D call: TRBD2 (5 bases). The germline V and J ends were trimmed by 2 bases and 6 bases, with 11 bases remaining between them. CDR1 is LGHDT and CDR2 is YNNKEL in the germline V gene (reference sequence). The CDR3 contains 13 residues. CDR3 coding DNA: TGTGCCAGCAGCCAATCTAGAGGGCGCGAGCAGTACGTC. Its translation: CASSQSRGREQYV.

J is TRBJ1-2 and V is TRBV28; D call uncertain. CDR1 and CDR2 from the germline V gene are MDHEN and SYDVKM. V was clipped by 6 bases and J by 4 bases, with 12 bases between them. This CDR3 comprises 13 residues. The CDR3: CASSWRAGYGYTF. The CDR3 DNA reads as TGTGCCAGCAGCTGGAGGGCGGGCTATGGCTACACCTTC.

The CDR3 bases are TGTGCCAGCAGCCCCCTATCCTATGGCTACACCTTC. As protein: CASSPLSYGYTF. The rearrangement links TRBV6-2 or TRBV6-3 to TRBJ1-2, with D unresolved. Looked up from germline, CDR1 is MNHEY and CDR2 is SVGEGT. The CDR3 length is 12 residues. V was shortened by 6 bases and J by 4 bases, with 9 bases between the two germline ends.

This rearrangement joins TRBV5-1 to TRBJ1-2; D is unclear. The CDR3 runs to 13 residues. V was shortened by 0 bases and J by 4 bases, with 7 bases between the two germline ends. Germline values: CDR1 SGHRS, CDR2 YFSETQ. The CDR3 sequence is CASSLDAGYGYTF. The CDR3, as DNA: TGCGCCAGCAGCTTGGACGCCGGCTATGGCTACACCTTC.

V usage is TRBV6-4 and J usage is TRBJ2-5; 7 bases agree with TRBD1. This CDR3 has 13 amino acids. V lost 5 bases, J lost 4 bases, and 4 bases stayed unmatched. Germline values: CDR1 MRHNA, CDR2 SNTAGT. The CDR3 DNA follows: TGTGCCAGCAGTCAAAACAGGGGAGAGACCCAGTACTTC. Encoded protein: CASSQNRGETQYF.